Shown below are 17 T cell receptor beta chains from a single sample sequenced in a study of T cells in Graves' hyperthyroidism and ophthalmopathy. From RNA transcripts, TCR beta CDR3 regions were amplified. First-round RT-PCR of the TCR CDR3 relied on the HTBI primer set. TCRdb reanalysed the multiplex PCR reads using MiXCR and keeps one entry per CDR3 protein. The sample yields approximately 530,000 distinct CDR3 sequences, 20% seen once. The specimen was blood. The source is a middle-aged man with Graves' ophthalmopathy.

V usage is TRBV7-8 and J usage is TRBJ1-4; no clear D gene. CDR1 and CDR2 from the germline V gene are SGHVS and FQNEAQ. This CDR3 is built from 15 residues. Deletions cut 5 bases from V and 10 bases from J, with 20 bases between. CDR3: CASSLRDLGDSKLFF. The CDR3 bases are TGTGCCAGCAGCCTCCGGGATCTAGGAGATTCAAAACTGTTTTTT.

This clonotype has only a few counts. The rearrangement links TRBV7-2 to TRBJ2-5; 8 bases agree with TRBD1. This CDR3 contains 16 residues. The germline gives CDR1 SGHTA, CDR2 FQGNSA. Trimming took 4 bases from V and 5 from J; bases not matched to a gene: 12. CDR3 residues: CASSYRAQGVGETQYF. The CDR3 nucleotides read TGTGCCAGCAGCTATCGAGCACAGGGGGTAGGGGAGACCCAGTACTTC. The variable domain in full, with the rest retrieved from reference TRBV7-2 and TRBJ2-5, is GAGVSQSPSNKVTEKGKDVELRCDPISGHTALYWYRQSLGQGLEFLIYFQGNSAPDKSGLPSDRFSAERTGGSVSTLTIQRTQQEDSAVYLCASSYRAQGVGETQYFGPGTRLLVL.

This clonotype was counted ten times or more. This chain connects TRBV18 to TRBJ1-5; 7 nucleotides match TRBD1. The length of the CDR3 is 15 residues. Trimming took 4 bases from V and 3 from J; bases not matched to a gene: 6. Germline lookup yields CDR1 KGHSH and CDR2 LQKENI. This CDR3 is CASSQGTDANQPQHF. DNA for the CDR3: TGTGCCAGCTCACAAGGGACAGACGCCAATCAGCCCCAGCATTTT.

In its sample, this clonotype was seen a few times. The chain uses TRBV5-8 and TRBJ2-3, with 8 bases that match TRBD2. Germline CDR1 is SGHTS and CDR2 is YDEGEE. The CDR3 contains 14 residues. V was pared by 3 bases and J by 5 bases, with 5 bases of the junction left unmatched. The CDR3 DNA reads as TGTGCCAGCAGCTACGGGGGGGCGTTAGATACGCAGTATTTT. It yields the protein CASSYGGALDTQYF.

The genes are TRBV7-8 and TRBJ1-5, with D possibly being TRBD1 (5 bases). From germline, CDR1 is SGHVS and CDR2 FQNEAQ. Trimming took off 1 base at V and 7 bases at J, with 17 bases between the two ends. This CDR3 comprises 16 residues. The CDR3 region is CASSLGRGQGRQPQHF. For the CDR3, the DNA is TGTGCCAGCAGCTTAGGAAGAGGGCAGGGTCGGCAGCCCCAGCATTTT.

This clonotype was counted at least ten times. V gene TRBV28 combines with J gene TRBJ2-7; 10 bases map to TRBD2. V gave up 2 bases and J gave up 4 bases; unmatched junction bases: 5. Looked up from germline, CDR1 is MDHEN and CDR2 is SYDVKM. This CDR3 contains 15 residues. As DNA, the CDR3 is TGTGCCAGCAGTTTACTAGCGGGAGTGAGGTACGAGCAGTACTTC. This gives the protein CASSLLAGVRYEQYF. Looking up the rest from reference TRBV28 and TRBJ2-7 gives the full variable domain: DVKVTQSSRYLVKRTGEKVFLECVQDMDHENMFWYRQDPGLGLRLIYFSYDVKMKEKGDIPEGYSVSREKKERFSLILESASTNQTSMYLCASSLLAGVRYEQYFGPGTRLTVT.

This clonotype occurred many times. This sequence joins TRBV12-3 or TRBV12-4 and TRBJ2-7, with D perhaps being TRBD1 or TRBD2 (5 bases each). V lost 6 bases to trimming and J lost 3 bases, with 15 bases between them. The CDR3 loop spans 14 amino acids. The CDR3 bases are TGTGCCAGCAGGAAAGGGACCGGGCTCTACGAGCAGTACTTC. It codes for CASRKGTGLYEQYF.

The chain couples TRBV19 to TRBJ2-6; 10 bases align to TRBD1. There are 18 residues in the CDR3. Germline values: CDR1 LNHDA, CDR2 SQIVND (reference sequence). With V trimmed by 5 bases and J by 2 bases, 9 bases remained unmatched. CDR3 protein: CASSPSGTGEAGANVLTF. The CDR3 DNA reads TGTGCCAGTAGTCCGTCCGGGACAGGGGAGGCTGGGGCCAACGTCCTGACTTTC.

To note about this clonotype: Likely a read error: the CDR3 ends without its conserved phenylalanine or tryptophan. This rearrangement joins TRBV12-3 or TRBV12-4 to TRBJ2-1; 11 nucleotides agree with TRBD2. The CDR3 contains 17 residues. V was clipped by 4 bases and J by 5 bases; unmatched bases: 10. The CDR3 sequence: CASSSGVGLAGHNEQFL. The CDR3 nucleotides are TGTGCCAGCAGTTCGGGCGTTGGACTAGCGGGTCACAATGAGCAGTTCCTC.

Ten or more counts support this clonotype. The V call is TRBV12-3 or TRBV12-4, the J call TRBJ1-2, with D hard to call. Between the trimmed V and J ends, which lost 8 bases and 3 bases, there was a span of 16 bases. The CDR3 covers 14 residues. CDR3: CASDNGGKHYGYTF. The DNA for the CDR3 is TGTGCCAGCGACAACGGCGGGAAACACTATGGCTACACCTTC.

The chain recombines TRBV5-5 with TRBJ2-3; possibly TRBD2 for D (5 bases). Germline assignment: CDR1 SGHKS and CDR2 YYEKEE (reference sequence). The CDR3 length is 15 residues. The V end lost 1 base, the J end lost 2 bases, and 11 bases lay between the germline ends. CDR3 residues: CASSLIAGTTDTQYF. In DNA form, the CDR3 reads TGTGCCAGCAGCTTGATTGCGGGCACCACAGATACGCAGTATTTT.

The J gene is TRBJ1-3, the V gene TRBV7-2; D ambiguous. Germline CDR1 reads SGHTA; CDR2 reads FQGNSA. This CDR3 spans 14 amino acids. Trimming took 2 bases from V and 1 from J, leaving 6 bases between them. The DNA for the CDR3 is TGTGCCAGCAGCTTAATGAGATCTGGAAACACCATATATTTT. It codes for CASSLMRSGNTIYF.

The V call is TRBV12-3 or TRBV12-4, the J call TRBJ2-3; D call uncertain. V was trimmed by 6 bases and J by 7 bases, leaving 11 bases between them. The CDR3 has 12 amino acids. CDR3 loop: CASRPVGNTQYF. The CDR3 coding sequence is TGTGCCAGCAGACCCGTCGGAAATACGCAGTATTTT.

The chain is built from TRBV7-9 and TRBJ2-2, with TRBD1 matching 8 bases. The CDR3 runs 13 residues. J was trimmed by 6 bases and V by 9 bases; bases with no gene match: 6. Germline V gives CDR1 SEHNR, CDR2 FQNEAQ (reference sequence). The DNA for the CDR3 is TGTGCCAGTGACAGGGGCGCGGCCGGGGAGCTGTTTTTT. Amino acids: CASDRGAAGELFF.

In its sample, this clonotype was seen many times. This rearrangement joins TRBV5-1 to TRBJ2-1; 7 bases fit TRBD2. This CDR3 has 14 residues. CDR1 is SGHRS, CDR2 YFSETQ, per germline. V dropped 4 bases and J dropped 7; count of bases not matched to a gene: 8. CDR3 in DNA: TGCGCCAGCAGCCCCGGGGGGTCGGCTAATGAGCAGTTCTTC. Residues: CASSPGGSANEQFF.

This rearrangement joins TRBV10-2 to TRBJ1-6, with D possibly TRBD1 on 5 matching bases. The CDR3 covers 14 residues. V gave up 8 bases and J gave up 0 bases, with 8 bases separating them. CDR1 WSHSY and CDR2 SAAADI come from the germline V gene. CDR3 nucleotides: TGCGCCAGCCGAGACAGCTCCTATAATTCACCCCTCCACTTT. Amino acid sequence: CASRDSSYNSPLHF.

This clonotype was detected a few times. V is TRBV2 and J is TRBJ1-3, with D perhaps matching TRBD1 (5 bases). Germline CDR1 and CDR2: SNHLY and FYNNEI. The ends were cut back, 2 bases at V and 3 bases at J, with 11 bases in the middle. The length of the CDR3 is 15 residues. The CDR3 nucleotides are TGTGCCAGCAGTGAAACGAGGGGAGGTGGAAACACCATATATTTT. It encodes CASSETRGGGNTIYF. The whole variable domain, remainder taken from reference TRBV2 and TRBJ1-3, is EPEVTQTPSHQVTQMGQEVILRCVPISNHLYFYWYRQILGQKVEFLVSFYNNEISEKSEIFDDQFSVERPDGSNFTLKIRSTKLEDSAMYFCASSETRGGGNTIYFGEGSWLTVV.